This TCR beta chain is from a study of blood T cell repertoires in COVID-19 (dated by TCRdb to 2020 to 2022). With regard to the full study: Collaborator samples came from the United States, Italy and Spain and covered acute and convalescent phases of COVID-19. The material from the prospective study consisted of cDNA or gDNA derived from T cells, B-cell-depleted T cells, or PBMCs. The dataset comprised deeply sampled blood TCRbeta repertoires from subjects exposed to, actively infected with, or recovered from COVID-19. The repertoires were released in a freely available public database meant as a resource for research on the immune response to SARS-CoV-2. The samples were drawn from the first 160 participants of the ongoing ImmuneRACE study and from 950 to 1,500 subjects provided by 6 global collaborators. Nearly every sample came with metadata listing a de-identified subject ID, COVID-19 status, age in years and sex. Where HLA class I and class II types were available, the types were taken from metadata supplied by the sample provider, not from assay-based typing.

Each collaborating institution followed its own protocols to collect whole blood in K2EDTA tubes. Collaborator samples were shipped for TCRbeta analysis as frozen whole blood, isolated PBMCs, or DNA extracted from either sample type. Only a few counts were recorded for this clone. The target of this receptor is not known. Per-nucleotide qualities are absent, and no much larger clonotype sits a single base away. General findings and caveats noted by the study authors: Clinical and demographic metadata were provided uncurated, with the amount varying by source and participant.

TCRbeta CDR3 regions were amplified from genomic DNA by means of the immunoSEQ Assay, a bias-controlled multiplex PCR. As for the authors' bioinformatics: The number of nucleated cells in each sample was estimated from the amplification of reference gene primers within the assay. Sequence reads were collapsed and filtered to measure the absolute abundance of every unique TCRbeta CDR3 rearrangement. Productive Simpson clonality was computed per sample as the square root of Simpson's diversity index over productive rearrangements. The clones in this table, taken by TCRdb from immuneACCESS, are in-frame only. Not every clone is retained; where verified, under half of the shortfall comes from an unresolved V gene, and the cause of the rest is unknown. V and J calls plus clone size are reproduced from that table; the DNA served to infer D and trimming. Recorded for this sample are 90,000 to 100,000 clones; around 86% of them occurred a single time. The ten top clones hold 9% to 12% of the sample.

The germline V and J ends show losses of 5 bases and 3 bases respectively, and no gene match explains 25 bases of the junction. Based on the germline V gene (reference sequence), the CDR1 and CDR2 sequences are LNHDA and SQIVND. Spanning cysteine to phenylalanine, the CDR3 consists of 20 amino acids. The entry retains the CDR3 DNA only, 60 bases that are in frame from base 1. This TCR was sampled from a man aged 50 to 59 with acute or convalescent COVID-19. Sequencing used peripheral blood. Recombination connected TRBV19 to TRBJ2-7; 7 central bases correspond to TRBD1. DNA sequence: TGTGCCAGTAGTCAGTCCCCCATACAGGGGTACATTGCGGACTTCTACGAGCAGTACTTC. Its protein is CASSQSPIQGYIADFYEQYF.